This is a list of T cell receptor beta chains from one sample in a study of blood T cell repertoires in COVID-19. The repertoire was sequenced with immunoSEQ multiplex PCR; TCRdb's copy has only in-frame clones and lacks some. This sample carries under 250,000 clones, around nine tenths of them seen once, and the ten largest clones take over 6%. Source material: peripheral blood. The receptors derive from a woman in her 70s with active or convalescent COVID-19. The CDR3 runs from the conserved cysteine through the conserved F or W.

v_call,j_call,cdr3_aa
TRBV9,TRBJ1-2,CASSPEGGSYGYTF
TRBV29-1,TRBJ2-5,CSVREWLGRTQYF
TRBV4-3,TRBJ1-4,CASSQARQRVGQGKLFF
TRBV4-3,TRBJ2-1,CASSQAPSSYNEQFF
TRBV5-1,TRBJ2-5,CASSSLSGGGSETQYF
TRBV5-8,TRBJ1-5,CASSVPAFGGPQHF
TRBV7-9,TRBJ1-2,CASSGDRGSYGYTF
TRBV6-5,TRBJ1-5,CASSQDRNQPQHF
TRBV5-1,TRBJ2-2,CASSLQGQENTGELFF
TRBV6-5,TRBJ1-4,CASSPQGWGVEKLFF
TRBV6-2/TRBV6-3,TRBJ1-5,CASSYSKSAGTSNQPQHF
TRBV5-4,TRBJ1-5,CASSFGGQPQHF
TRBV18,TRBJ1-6,CASSPQPRTTGSPLHF
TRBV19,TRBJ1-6,CAGRGQGASPLHF
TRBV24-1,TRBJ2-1,CATQNRGWGNEQFF
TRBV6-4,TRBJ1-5,CASSDSYPKWNLRSTINHQPQHF
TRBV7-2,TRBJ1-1,CASSFHRGRGTEAFF
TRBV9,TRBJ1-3,CASSVLDFPGNTIYF
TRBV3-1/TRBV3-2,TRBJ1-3,CASSRPQASSGNTIYF
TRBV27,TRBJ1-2,CASSPQGPYGYTF
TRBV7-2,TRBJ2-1,CASSLVNGGASEQFF
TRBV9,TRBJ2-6,CASSRGPRFLTF
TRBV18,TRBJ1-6,CASSPKQGRDSPLHF
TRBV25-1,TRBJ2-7,CASTPTIGGYEQYF
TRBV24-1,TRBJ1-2,CATSDFDRGDGYTF
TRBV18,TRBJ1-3,CASSPQGAGNTIYF
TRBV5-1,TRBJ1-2,CASSLDGAGTDRLLGYTF
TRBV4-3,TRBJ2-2,CASSQGSGGRDGELFF
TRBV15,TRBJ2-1,CATSRGLQTSYNEQFF